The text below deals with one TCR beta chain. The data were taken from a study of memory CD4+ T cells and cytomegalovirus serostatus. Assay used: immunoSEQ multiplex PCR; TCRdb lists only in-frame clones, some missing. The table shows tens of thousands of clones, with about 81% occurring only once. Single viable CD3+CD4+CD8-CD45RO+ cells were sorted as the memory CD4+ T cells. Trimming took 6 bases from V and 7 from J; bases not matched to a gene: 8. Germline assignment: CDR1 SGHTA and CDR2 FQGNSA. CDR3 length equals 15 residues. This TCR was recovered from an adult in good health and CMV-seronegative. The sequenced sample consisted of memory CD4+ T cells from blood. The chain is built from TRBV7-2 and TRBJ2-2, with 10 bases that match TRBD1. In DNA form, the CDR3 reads TGTGCCAGCAGGAATGACAGGGGGCAACTCGGGGAGCTGTTTTTT. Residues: CASRNDRGQLGELFF. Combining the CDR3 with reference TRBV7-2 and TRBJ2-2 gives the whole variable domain GAGVSQSPSNKVTEKGKDVELRCDPISGHTALYWYRQSLGQGLEFLIYFQGNSAPDKSGLPSDRFSAERTGGSVSTLTIQRTQQEDSAVYLCASRNDRGQLGELFFGEGSRLTVL.